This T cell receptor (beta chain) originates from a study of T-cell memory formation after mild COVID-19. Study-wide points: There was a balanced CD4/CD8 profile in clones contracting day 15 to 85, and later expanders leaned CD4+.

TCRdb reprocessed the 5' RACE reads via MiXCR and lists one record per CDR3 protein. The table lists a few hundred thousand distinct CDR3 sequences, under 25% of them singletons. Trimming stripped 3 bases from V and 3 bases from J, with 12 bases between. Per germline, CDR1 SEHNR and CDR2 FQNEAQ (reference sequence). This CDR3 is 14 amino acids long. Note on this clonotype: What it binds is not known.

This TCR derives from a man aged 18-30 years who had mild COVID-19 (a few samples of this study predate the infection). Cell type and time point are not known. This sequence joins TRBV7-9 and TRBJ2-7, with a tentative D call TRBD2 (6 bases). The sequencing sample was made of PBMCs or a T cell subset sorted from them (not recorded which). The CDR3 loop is CASSFGGKIYEQYF. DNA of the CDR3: TGTGCCAGCAGCTTTGGAGGGAAGATCTACGAGCAGTACTTC.